This entry lists 10 T cell receptor beta chains sequenced from one sample in a study of blood T cell repertoires in COVID-19. Some clones are missing from TCRdb's copy, which holds only in-frame ones; the method was immunoSEQ multiplex PCR. The sample holds 400,000 or so clones, 88% seen once. The source material was PBMCs or T cells enriched from blood (not recorded which). Source of these receptors: a woman aged 40 to 50 with acute COVID-19.

DNA of the CDR3: TGTGCCAGCAGCGTAACCGGGACTAGCTCCGGTGAGACCCAGTACTTC. This translates into CASSVTGTSSGETQYF. The rearrangement links TRBV27 to TRBJ2-5; TRBD2 agrees at 9 bases. CDR3 length: 16 amino acids. V lost 6 bases, J lost 5 bases, and 13 bases stayed unmatched. Germline assignment: CDR1 MNHEY and CDR2 SMNVEV (reference sequence).

The chain links TRBV7-6 to TRBJ2-1, with 8 nucleotides matching TRBD2. This CDR3 has 18 residues. The germline V gene has CDR1 SGHVS and CDR2 FNYEAQ. V dropped 1 base and J dropped 1; count of bases not matched to a gene: 9. The CDR3 DNA reads as TGTGCCAGCAGCTTAGTTTTACGGGGGGGCCGATCCTACAATGAGCAGTTCTTC. It yields the protein CASSLVLRGGRSYNEQFF.

The genes are TRBV3-1 (or the pseudogene TRBV3-2) and TRBJ1-1; D possibly corresponds to TRBD1 (5 bases). Germline lookup yields CDR1 LGHDT and CDR2 YNNKEL (reference sequence). The CDR3 is made up of 15 amino acids. V gave up 3 bases and J gave up 0 bases, with 11 bases separating them. As DNA, the CDR3 is TGTGCCAGCAGCCAGACGGGGGGTTTGAACACTGAAGCTTTCTTT. Translated: CASSQTGGLNTEAFF.

CDR3 DNA: TGTGCCAGCAGCCAAGCTAGCGGGGGGGGGTCCTACAATGAGCAGTTCTTC. Translation: CASSQASGGGSYNEQFF. This chain links TRBV4-2 with TRBJ2-1; TRBD2 aligns across 12 bases. CDR3 length: 17 residues. J was trimmed by 1 base and V by 1 base; bases with no gene match: 2. Germline assignment: CDR1 LGHNA and CDR2 YNFKEQ.

The rearrangement joins TRBV4-1 to TRBJ2-1, with 8 bases fitting TRBD1. V was pared by 3 bases and J by 5 bases, with 6 bases of the junction left unmatched. This CDR3 region has 15 residues. Germline CDR1 and CDR2: MGHRA and YSYEKL. The CDR3 reads CASSHPGTGNNEQFF. Written as DNA, the CDR3 is TGCGCCAGCAGCCACCCCGGGACAGGAAACAATGAGCAGTTCTTC.

The chain is built from TRBV4-1 and TRBJ1-5; TRBD1 might be the D (5 bases). CDR3 length: 17 residues. From germline, CDR1 is MGHRA and CDR2 YSYEKL. Between the trimmed V and J ends, which lost 1 base and 6 bases, there was a span of 19 bases. CDR3 protein: CASSQVGQGGWRQPQHF. The DNA of the CDR3 is TGCGCCAGCAGCCAAGTAGGGCAGGGCGGTTGGCGTCAGCCCCAGCATTTT.

The chain carries TRBV2 and TRBJ2-7; weak D call: TRBD2 (6 bases). This CDR3 has 13 amino acids. V lost 8 bases and J lost 9, with 20 bases in between. The germline V gene encodes CDR1 SNHLY and CDR2 FYNNEI. This chain's CDR3 is CASQRTQRRGQYF. CDR3 sequence (DNA): TGTGCCAGCCAAAGGACTCAGCGGAGGGGGCAGTACTTC.

The chain joins TRBV11-2 to TRBJ1-2; D not resolved. The germline gives CDR1 SGHAT, CDR2 FQNNGV. With 0 bases removed from V and 0 bases from J, the gap between germline ends came to 8 bases. The CDR3 loop spans 15 amino acids. The CDR3 reads CASSLEGLPNYGYTF. CDR3 sequence (DNA): TGTGCCAGCAGCTTAGAAGGACTTCCTAACTATGGCTACACCTTC.

This chain links TRBV24-1 with TRBJ2-7, with a weak D call TRBD2 (5 bases). CDR1 is KGHDR, CDR2 SFDVKD, per germline. The CDR3 covers 12 residues. V shed 4 bases and J shed 3 bases, with 6 bases lying between them. CDR3: CATSDGDYEQYF. CDR3 nucleotides: TGTGCCACCAGTGACGGGGACTACGAGCAGTACTTC.

The rearrangement uses TRBV5-1 and TRBJ2-7, with 7 bases fitting TRBD2. The CDR3 totals 13 residues. Germline V CDR1 and CDR2: SGHRS, YFSETQ. J gave up 4 bases and V 4 bases, and 5 bases lay outside the gene matches. The CDR3 loop is CASSRGDLYEQYF. The CDR3 DNA sequence: TGCGCCAGCAGCCGGGGGGATTTATACGAGCAGTACTTC.